The sequence of this T cell receptor (beta chain) was determined in a study of patients and donors after allogeneic stem cell transplantation. Per germline, CDR1 SGHRS and CDR2 YFSETQ. The CDR3 has 14 amino acids. Between the trimmed V and J ends, which lost 0 bases and 3 bases, there was a span of 10 bases. In its sample, this clonotype was seen a few times. TCRdb independently ran MiXCR on the RT-PCR reads; one entry per CDR3 protein. The table records about 960,000 distinct CDR3 sequences, 18% of them present only once. Sequencing input: blood, either unsorted or a sorted T cell fraction (not recorded which). The sequence derives from a human donor who was either an allogeneic HSCT recipient or a stem cell or donor lymphocyte infusion donor (not recorded which). It is not recorded whose cells these are; they may come from a transplant donor. The chain carries TRBV5-1 and TRBJ2-7; D unresolved. The CDR3, as DNA: TGCGCCAGCAGCTTGGCGGATCAGTTCTACGAGCAGTACTTC. It translates to CASSLADQFYEQYF.